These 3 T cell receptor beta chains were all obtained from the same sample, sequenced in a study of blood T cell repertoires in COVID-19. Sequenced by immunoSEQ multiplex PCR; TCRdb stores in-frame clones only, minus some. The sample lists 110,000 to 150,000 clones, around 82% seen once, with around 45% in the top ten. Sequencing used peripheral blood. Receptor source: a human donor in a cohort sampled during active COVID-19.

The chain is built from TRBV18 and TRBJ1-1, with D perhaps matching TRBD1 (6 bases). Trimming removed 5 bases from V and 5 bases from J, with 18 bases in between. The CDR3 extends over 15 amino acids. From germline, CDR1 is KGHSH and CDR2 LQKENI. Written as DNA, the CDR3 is TGTGCCAGCTCAGCCTCTACAGGGCTCCTAACTGAAGCTTTCTTT. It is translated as CASSASTGLLTEAFF.

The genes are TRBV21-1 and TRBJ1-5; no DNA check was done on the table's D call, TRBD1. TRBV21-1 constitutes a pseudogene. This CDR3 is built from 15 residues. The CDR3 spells CASSRDRGLNQPQHF. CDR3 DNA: TGTGCCAGCAGCAGGGACAGGGGATTAAATCAGCCCCAGCATTTT.

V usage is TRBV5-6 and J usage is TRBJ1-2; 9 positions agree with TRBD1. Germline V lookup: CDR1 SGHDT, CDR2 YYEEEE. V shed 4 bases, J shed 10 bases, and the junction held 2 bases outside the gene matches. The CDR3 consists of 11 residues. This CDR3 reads CASSRQGDYTF. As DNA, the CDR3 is TGTGCCAGCAGCCGACAGGGGGACTACACCTTC.